The T cell receptor (beta chain) described here comes from a study of beta chain features in type 1 diabetes. Overall study context: On cell yields, gender and age, patients and healthy donors were similar. Findings of the study overall: The study found moderately but significantly shorter TCRB CDR3s in all four CD4+ subsets of Type 1 diabetes patients. For type 1 diabetes patients, VDJ junctions showed fewer insertions and more deletions.

CDR3 length: 14 residues. The germline V gene encodes CDR1 MNHEY and CDR2 SVGAGI. Between the trimmed V and J ends, which lost 4 bases and 0 bases, there was a span of 10 bases. A note on this clone: The antigen is unknown.

The whole isolated RNA underwent reverse transcription, so sequencing captured expressed TCRB transcripts. TCRdb's table, derived via immunoSEQ multiplex PCR, lists solely in-frame clones and lacks some. The repertoire holds 100,000 to 150,000 clones, with 9% as singletons. The clonotype originates from a man younger than 40 with type 1 diabetes. Specimen: central memory CD4+ T cells from blood. The V gene is TRBV6-5, the J gene TRBJ2-7, with TRBD1 as a possible D gene (6 bases). The CDR3 bases are TGTGCCAGCAGTTCACGGACAGTCTCCTACGAGCAGTACTTC. Translating it yields CASSSRTVSYEQYF.